The entry that follows covers one T cell receptor (beta chain) sequence. Its antigen specificity is not known. The input lacks base qualities; no much larger clone sits a single base away. The sample comes from a study of T cell repertoires in cytomegalovirus infection (dated by TCRdb to the late 2010s). Notes on the research overall: Alongside well-studied HLA-B-restricted epitopes, the peptide stimulations were aimed at recently identified HLA-C-restricted CMV epitopes, whose presentation resists viral immunomodulation. Because public TCR beta signatures pointed to carriage of CMV infection together with the matching HLA type, the HLA type of each donor mattered for the analysis. Study-level results and caveats: In both this cohort and an independent cohort of 350 or so donors, the cumulative frequency of public TCR beta family members distinguished carriers of CMV infection plus the relevant HLA type. The ex vivo response was dominated by HLA-C-restricted CMV-specific TCR beta clonotypes, and the single most frequent clonotype in two of eight donors was supplied by these HLA-C-restricted clonotypes.

Sequenced using an Illumina HiSeq 1500. The public reads were quality trimmed at Q25 with fastp and then assembled into clones with MiXCR by TCRdb, keeping productive beta chains. Each CDR3 protein gets just one entry, which takes the most common genes and DNA from the rows behind it. This sample holds about 150,000 distinct CDR3 sequences; around 32% were observed only once. The ten largest clonotypes hold around half of the sample. What this sample's treatment or condition label stands for: in vitro stimulation with specific CMV peptide epitopes to enrich CMV-specific T cells. The receptor was derived from a human donor in good health (CMV status not recorded). Some clones in this sample may be carry-over from other donors' samples. This specimen consisted of CD8+ T cells from cultured PBMCs, obtained from culture after CMV antigen stimulation.

The CDR3 is CASSYKGNNSPLHF. The sequence in DNA is TGTGCCAGCAGCTATAAAGGGAATAATTCACCCCTCCACTTT. The receptor chain draws on TRBV11-2 and TRBJ1-6; no D gene is confidently identified. Spanning cysteine to phenylalanine, the CDR3 consists of 14 amino acids. Solely the CDR3 DNA is kept, with 42 bases framed from the first base. V is pared back by 4 bases and J by 5 bases, with 9 bases lying between the germline termini. Sequences SGHAT (CDR1) and FQNNGV (CDR2) are obtained from the germline V gene. The full variable domain, with segments outside the CDR3 supplied by the reference TRBV11-2 and TRBJ1-6 proteins, appears as EAGVAQSPRYKIIEKRQSVAFWCNPISGHATLYWYQQILGQGPKLLIQFQNNGVVDDSQLPKDRFSAERLKGVDSTLKIQPAKLEDSAVYLCASSYKGNNSPLHFGNGTRLTVT.